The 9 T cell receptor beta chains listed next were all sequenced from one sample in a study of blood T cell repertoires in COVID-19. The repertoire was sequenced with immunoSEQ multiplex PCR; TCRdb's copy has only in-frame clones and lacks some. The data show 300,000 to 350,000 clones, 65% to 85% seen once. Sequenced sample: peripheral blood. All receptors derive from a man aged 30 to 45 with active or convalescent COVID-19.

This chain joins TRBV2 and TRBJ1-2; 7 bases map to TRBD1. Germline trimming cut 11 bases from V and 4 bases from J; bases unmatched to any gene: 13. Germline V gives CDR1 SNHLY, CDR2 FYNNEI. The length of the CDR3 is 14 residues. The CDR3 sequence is CAGRAGTASYGYTF. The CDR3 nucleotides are TGTGCCGGCCGGGCCGGGACAGCTAGCTATGGCTACACCTTC.

The CDR3 reads CASTTKGGANTEAFF. CDR3 DNA: TGTGCCAGCACCACAAAGGGGGGGGCGAACACTGAAGCTTTCTTT. The V and J genes are TRBV6-5 and TRBJ1-1; maybe TRBD1 (6 bases). CDR3 length: 15 amino acids. The germline gives CDR1 MNHEY, CDR2 SVGAGI. V was clipped by 7 bases and J by 1 base, with 16 bases between them.

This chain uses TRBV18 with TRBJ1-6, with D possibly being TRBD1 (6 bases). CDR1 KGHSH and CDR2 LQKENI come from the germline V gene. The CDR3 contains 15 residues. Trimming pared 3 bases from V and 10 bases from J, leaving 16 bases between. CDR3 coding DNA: TGTGCCAGCTCACCCGGGGGGCTCGCGCGATCACCCCTCCACTTT. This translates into CASSPGGLARSPLHF.

CDR3 nucleotide sequence: TGTGCCAGCAGCTCCCTCACGGGGTCCTACGAGCAGTACTTC. It translates to CASSSLTGSYEQYF. The chain has TRBV11-2 and TRBJ2-7; perhaps TRBD2 as D (5 bases). CDR3 length equals 14 residues. From germline, CDR1 is SGHAT and CDR2 FQNNGV. V was clipped by 4 bases and J by 1 base, with 11 bases between them.

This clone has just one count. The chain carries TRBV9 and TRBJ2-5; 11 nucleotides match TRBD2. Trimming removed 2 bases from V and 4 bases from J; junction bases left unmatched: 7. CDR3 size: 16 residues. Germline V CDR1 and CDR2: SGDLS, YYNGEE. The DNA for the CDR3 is TGTGCCAGCAGCGTTAGCGGGGGGGCCTCCGGAGAGACCCAGTACTTC. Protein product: CASSVSGGASGETQYF.

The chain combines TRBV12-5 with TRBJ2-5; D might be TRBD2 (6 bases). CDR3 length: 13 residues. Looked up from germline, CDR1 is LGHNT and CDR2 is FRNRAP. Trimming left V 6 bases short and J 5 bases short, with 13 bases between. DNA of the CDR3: TGTGCTAGTGGCCGCGGGGCTTTGGAGACCCAGTACTTC. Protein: CASGRGALETQYF.

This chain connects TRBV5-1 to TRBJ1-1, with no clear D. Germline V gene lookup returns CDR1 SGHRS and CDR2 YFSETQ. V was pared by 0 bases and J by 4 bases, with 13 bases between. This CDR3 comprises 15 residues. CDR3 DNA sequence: TGCGCCAGCAGCTTGGCAGAGGGCGCGGGCACTGAAGCTTTCTTT. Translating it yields CASSLAEGAGTEAFF.

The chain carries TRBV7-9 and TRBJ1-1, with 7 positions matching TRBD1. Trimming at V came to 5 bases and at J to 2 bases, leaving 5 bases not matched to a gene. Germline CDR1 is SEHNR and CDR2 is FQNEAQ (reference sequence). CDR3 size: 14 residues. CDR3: CASSLTGTNTEAFF. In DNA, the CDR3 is TGTGCCAGCAGCCTGACAGGGACAAACACTGAAGCTTTCTTT.

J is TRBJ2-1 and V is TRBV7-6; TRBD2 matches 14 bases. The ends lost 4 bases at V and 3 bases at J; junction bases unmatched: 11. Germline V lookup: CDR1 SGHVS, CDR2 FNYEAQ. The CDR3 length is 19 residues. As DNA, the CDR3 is TGTGCCAGCAGCTATGGGACTAGCGGGAGCGCCGGAGGCTACAATGAGCAGTTCTTC. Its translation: CASSYGTSGSAGGYNEQFF.